This is a list of T cell receptor beta chains from one sample in a study of T cell responses to AZD1222 COVID-19 vaccine. Assay used: immunoSEQ multiplex PCR; TCRdb lists only in-frame clones, some missing. The table records roughly 140,000 clones, 85% to 95% of them present only once. The sequencing used peripheral blood, collected 28 days after the second AZD1222 dose. The receptors stem from an adult who received the AZD1222 COVID-19 vaccine. CDR3s leave out the opening cysteine and the closing phenylalanine or tryptophan. The D gene is left open where the match is weak. Expanded clones get a size class; other rows say once, few or many, or leave the size out.

j_call d_call clone_size v_call cdr3_aa
TRBJ1-4 TRBD1 . TRBV6-5 ASSPDRGSEKLF
TRBJ1-6 . . TRBV6-5 ASTKSGGNGSPLH
TRBJ2-7 TRBD1 . TRBV24-1 ATSDLMDRGGEQY
TRBJ1-6 . . TRBV25-1 ASSIRDGGYSPLH
TRBJ2-3 . . TRBV6-5 ASTNTDTQY
TRBJ2-2 TRBD1 . TRBV4-1 ASSLSPGQTNTGELF
TRBJ1-5 . . TRBV2 ASSEQGTNQPQH
TRBJ1-2 . . TRBV28 ASSHREDYGYT
TRBJ2-7 TRBD2 . TRBV19 ASSIGLAGYEQY
TRBJ2-5 . few TRBV18 ASSPQETQY
TRBJ1-1 . . TRBV9 ASSVRPEHTEAF
TRBJ1-1 . . TRBV3-1/TRBV3-2 ASSQERRAQAF
TRBJ1-2 . . TRBV4-1 ASSQDRTVYGYT
TRBJ2-7 TRBD2 once TRBV5-1 ASSRNPSGSEQY
TRBJ1-4 TRBD1 . TRBV6-6 ASSPRPGQLYSTNEKLF
TRBJ1-2 . . TRBV4-1 ASSQSPESGYT
TRBJ2-3 TRBD2 . TRBV9 ASSIAGVIGDTQY
TRBJ2-2 TRBD2 . TRBV10-3 ATDAGANTGELF
TRBJ1-2 . . TRBV20-1 SARLGGYT
TRBJ1-5 . . TRBV19 ASKPGWEGNQPQH
TRBJ2-1 . . TRBV2 ASTTRTGREF
TRBJ2-1 . . TRBV19 ASSIPPYNEQF
TRBJ2-2 . . TRBV11-2 ASSYRGGGRKNTGELF
TRBJ1-3 . . TRBV5-4 ASSLGQGGGNTIY
TRBJ1-5 . . TRBV2 ASSPLGGGYYSNQPQH
TRBJ2-1 TRBD2 once TRBV19 ASSPLAGWSGWGNEQF
TRBJ2-3 . . TRBV6-1 ASSARGLVSTDTQY
TRBJ2-1 . . TRBV27 ASRMTVFSSYNEQF
TRBJ2-2 . . TRBV10-2 ASSAQQRGAGELF